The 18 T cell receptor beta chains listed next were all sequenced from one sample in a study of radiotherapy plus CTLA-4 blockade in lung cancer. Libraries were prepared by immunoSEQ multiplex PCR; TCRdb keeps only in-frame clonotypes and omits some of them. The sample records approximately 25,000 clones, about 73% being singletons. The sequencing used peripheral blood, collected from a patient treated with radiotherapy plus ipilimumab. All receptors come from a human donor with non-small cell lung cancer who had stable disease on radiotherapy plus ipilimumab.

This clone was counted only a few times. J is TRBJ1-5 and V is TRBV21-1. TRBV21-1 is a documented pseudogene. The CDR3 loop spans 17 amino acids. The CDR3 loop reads CASSKGGEALEDQPQHF. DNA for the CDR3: TGTGCCAGCAGCAAAGGAGGTGAAGCCCTGGAGGATCAGCCCCAGCATTTT.

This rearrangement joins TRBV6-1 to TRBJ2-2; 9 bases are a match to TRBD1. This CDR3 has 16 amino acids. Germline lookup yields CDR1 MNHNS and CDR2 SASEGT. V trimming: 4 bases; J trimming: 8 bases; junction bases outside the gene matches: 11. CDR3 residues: CASSVMGQGSSGELFF. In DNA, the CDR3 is TGTGCCAGCAGTGTCATGGGACAGGGAAGTTCAGGGGAGCTGTTTTTT.

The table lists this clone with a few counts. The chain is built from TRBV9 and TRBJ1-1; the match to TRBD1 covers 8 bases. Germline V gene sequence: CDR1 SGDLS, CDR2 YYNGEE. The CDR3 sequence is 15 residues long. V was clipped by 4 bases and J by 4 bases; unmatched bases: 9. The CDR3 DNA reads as TGTGCCAGCAGCCCTCGGACAGGGCAGGGCACTGAAGCTTTCTTT. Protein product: CASSPRTGQGTEAFF.

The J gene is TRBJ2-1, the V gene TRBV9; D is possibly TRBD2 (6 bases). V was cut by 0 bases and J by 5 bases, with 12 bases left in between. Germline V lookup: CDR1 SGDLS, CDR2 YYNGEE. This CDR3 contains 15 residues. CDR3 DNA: TGTGCCAGCAGCGTAGGGGGGAGGTCAAACAATGAGCAGTTCTTC. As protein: CASSVGGRSNNEQFF.

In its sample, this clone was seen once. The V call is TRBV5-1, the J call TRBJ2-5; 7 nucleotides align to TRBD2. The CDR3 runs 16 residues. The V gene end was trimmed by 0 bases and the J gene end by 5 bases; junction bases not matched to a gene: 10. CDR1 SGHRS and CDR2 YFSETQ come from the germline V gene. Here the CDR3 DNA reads TGCGCCAGCAGCTTGGTCCGGAGACTGGGGGGGGAGACCCAGTACTTC. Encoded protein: CASSLVRRLGGETQYF.

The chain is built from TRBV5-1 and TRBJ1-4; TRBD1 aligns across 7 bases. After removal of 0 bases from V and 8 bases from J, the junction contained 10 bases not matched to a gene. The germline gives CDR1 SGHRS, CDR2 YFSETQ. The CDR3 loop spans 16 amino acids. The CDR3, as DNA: TGCGCCAGCAGCTTGGGGGGGACCGGGACAGAGGAAAAACTGTTTTTT. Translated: CASSLGGTGTEEKLFF.

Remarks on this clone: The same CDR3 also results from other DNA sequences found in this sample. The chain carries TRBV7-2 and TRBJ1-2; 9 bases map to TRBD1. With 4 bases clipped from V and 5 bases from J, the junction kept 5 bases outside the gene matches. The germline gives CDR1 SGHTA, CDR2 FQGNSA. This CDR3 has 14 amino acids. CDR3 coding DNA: TGTGCCAGCAGCTCCGGGACAGGGCAGTATGGCTACACCTTC. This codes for CASSSGTGQYGYTF.

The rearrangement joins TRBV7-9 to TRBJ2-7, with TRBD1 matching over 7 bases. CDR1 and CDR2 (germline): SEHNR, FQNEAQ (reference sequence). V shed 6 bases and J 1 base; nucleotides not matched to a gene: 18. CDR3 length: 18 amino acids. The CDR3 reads CASSNQPGTEFLSYEQYF. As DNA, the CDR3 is TGTGCCAGCAGTAACCAACCCGGGACAGAGTTTTTATCCTACGAGCAGTACTTC.

CDR3 nucleotide sequence: TGTGCCAGCAGCGTTAGCAGGGGAACTGAAGCTTTCTTT. This encodes CASSVSRGTEAFF. V and J are TRBV9 and TRBJ1-1, with D possibly TRBD1 on 6 matching bases. This CDR3 spans 13 amino acids. Trimming removed 2 bases at V and 5 bases at J, with 10 bases between. The germline CDR1 and CDR2 sequences are SGDLS and YYNGEE.

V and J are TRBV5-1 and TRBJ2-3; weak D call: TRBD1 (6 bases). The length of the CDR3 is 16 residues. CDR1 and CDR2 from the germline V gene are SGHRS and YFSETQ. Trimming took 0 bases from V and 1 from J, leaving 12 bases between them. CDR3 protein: CASSLVRGYGTDTQYF. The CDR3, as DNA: TGCGCCAGCAGCTTGGTCAGGGGATACGGCACAGATACGCAGTATTTT.

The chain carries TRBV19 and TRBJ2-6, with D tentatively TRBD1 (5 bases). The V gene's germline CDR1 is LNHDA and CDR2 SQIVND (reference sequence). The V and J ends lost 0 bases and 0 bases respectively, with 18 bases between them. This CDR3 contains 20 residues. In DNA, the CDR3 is TGTGCCAGTAGTATAGAGTTTCTAGGGGCAACAAGCTCTGGGGCCAACGTCCTGACTTTC. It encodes CASSIEFLGATSSGANVLTF.

The CDR3 spells CASSSTGGERETQYF. The CDR3 DNA is TGTGCCAGCAGCTCCACAGGAGGTGAAAGGGAGACCCAGTACTTC. The V gene is TRBV7-8, the J gene TRBJ2-5; tentatively, D is TRBD1 or TRBD2 (5 bases each). Germline-derived CDR1 and CDR2 are SGHVS and FQNEAQ. This CDR3 has 15 residues. Trimming left V 4 bases short and J 5 bases short, with 17 bases between. The variable domain in full, with the rest retrieved from reference TRBV7-8 and TRBJ2-5, is GAGVSQSPRYKVAKRGQDVALRCDPISGHVSLFWYQQALGQGPEFLTYFQNEAQLDKSGLPSDRFFAERPEGSVSTLKIQRTQQEDSAVYLCASSSTGGERETQYFGPGTRLLVL.

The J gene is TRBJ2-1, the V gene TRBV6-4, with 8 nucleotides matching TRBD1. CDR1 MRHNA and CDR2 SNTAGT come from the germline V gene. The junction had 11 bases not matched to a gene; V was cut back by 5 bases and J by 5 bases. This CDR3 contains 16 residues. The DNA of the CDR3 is TGTGCCAGCAGTACGAAGACAGGGGAAGGTGACAATGAGCAGTTCTTC. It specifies CASSTKTGEGDNEQFF.

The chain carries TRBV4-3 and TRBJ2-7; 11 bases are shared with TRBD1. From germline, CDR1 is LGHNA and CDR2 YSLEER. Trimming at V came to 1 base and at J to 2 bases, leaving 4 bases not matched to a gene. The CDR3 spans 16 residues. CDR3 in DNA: TGCGCCAGCAGCCAAGGGGACAGGGGGGGTGCCTACGAGCAGTACTTC. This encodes CASSQGDRGGAYEQYF.

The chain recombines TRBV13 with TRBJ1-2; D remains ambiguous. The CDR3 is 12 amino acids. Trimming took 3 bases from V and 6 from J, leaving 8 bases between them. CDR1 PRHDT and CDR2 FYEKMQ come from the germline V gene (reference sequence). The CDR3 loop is CASSFTVDGYTF. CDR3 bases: TGTGCCAGCAGCTTCACAGTGGATGGCTACACCTTC. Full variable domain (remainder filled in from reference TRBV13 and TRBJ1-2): AAGVIQSPRHLIKEKRETATLKCYPIPRHDTVYWYQQGPGQDPQFLISFYEKMQSDKGSIPDRFSAQQFSDYHSELNMSSLELGDSALYFCASSFTVDGYTFGSGTRLTVV.

The CDR3 loop is CASSEFLAGGMDEQFF. As DNA, the CDR3 is TGTGCCAGCAGTGAATTTCTAGCGGGAGGGATGGATGAGCAGTTCTTC. This rearrangement joins TRBV6-1 to TRBJ2-1, with 12 nucleotides matching TRBD2. The CDR3 is 16 residues long. Germline V gives CDR1 MNHNS, CDR2 SASEGT. V lost 2 bases and J lost 8; bases outside the gene matches: 7.

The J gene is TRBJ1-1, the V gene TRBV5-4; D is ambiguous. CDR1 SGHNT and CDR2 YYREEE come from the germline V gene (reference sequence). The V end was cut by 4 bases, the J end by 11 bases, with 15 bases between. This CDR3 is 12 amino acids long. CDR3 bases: TGTGCCAGCAGCAGTGACCAGCGGAGGGCTTTCTTT. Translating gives CASSSDQRRAFF.

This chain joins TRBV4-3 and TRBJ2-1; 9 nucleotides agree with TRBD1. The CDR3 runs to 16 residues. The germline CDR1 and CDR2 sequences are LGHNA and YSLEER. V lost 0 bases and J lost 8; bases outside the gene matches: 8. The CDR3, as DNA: TGCGCCAGCAGCCAAGACAAGGGACAGGGTTTCGATGAGCAGTTCTTC. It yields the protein CASSQDKGQGFDEQFF.